The clone carrying this TCR beta chain has a count of ten or more. This record comes from a study of regulatory T cells in long-lasting Graves disease. Time point defined: newly diagnosed GD, antithyroid drugs for less than 3 months. Preparation of the TCR library used RNA extracted from PBMCs. Library construction for TCR beta used iRepertoire HTBI primers and Arm-PCR of CDR3 regions. Via MiXCR, TCRdb re-called the multiplex PCR reads, giving one row per CDR3 protein. Altogether about 430,000 distinct CDR3 sequences are present, 15% being singletons, with the ten largest covering about 8.3%. The CDR3 has 16 amino acids. Germline CDR1 reads SGHTA; CDR2 reads FQGNSA. The V end was cut by 5 bases, the J end by 5 bases, with 21 bases between. The same sample was also used in a study of T cells in Graves' hyperthyroidism and ophthalmopathy. Per that study: Newly diagnosed hyperthyroidism, duration under 2 months, in patients aged 18 to 65.

This specimen consisted of peripheral blood mononuclear cells (PBMCs), obtained at new diagnosis, from a patient treated with antithyroid drugs. The chain combines TRBV7-2 with TRBJ2-5; D gene uncertain. This receptor was identified in a woman between 40 and 50 years old with Graves disease. The CDR3 spells CASSPVAGVGSETQYF. CDR3 nucleotide sequence: TGTGCCAGCAGCCCCGTCGCTGGCGTCGGTAGTGAGACCCAGTACTTC.